This TCR beta chain is drawn from a study of T cell responses to AZD1222 COVID-19 vaccine (dated by TCRdb to the early 2020s). Regarding the research as a whole: AZD1222 recipients whose second dose came at about 4 weeks and those whose second dose came at about 12 weeks were combined into one group, since spike-specific TCR depth and breadth did not differ between the two schedules. TCR sequencing covered more than 230 trial participants: about 210 given two doses of AZD1222 and 26 given two doses of MenACWY control vaccine. Enrollment into the trials was organized by age into subgroups of 18-55, 56-69 and 70-plus years, and those subgroups contained approximately 160, 26 and 62 TCR-sequenced participants, respectively.

Study-wide findings and limitations: No day 14 peak-response samples were available, so repertoires were characterized only after the peak T cell response. Most participants were white British and females outnumbered males, and the authors suggested that clonal diversity may have been underestimated. A significant rise in spike-specific TCR breadth and depth was observed after two AZD1222 doses relative to day 0 and relative to MenACWY recipients. Only 5 to 7 AZD1222 recipients were SARS-CoV-2 seropositive at baseline, limiting conclusions about previously exposed vaccinees. Nearly half of unique spike-specific TCRs reportedly recognized epitopes outside regions mutated in the B.1.351 and B.1.1.7 variants. The whole spike protein was spanned by vaccine-associated CD4 TCRs, and dominant responses were seen in regions 160-218 and 743-854. In the small 56-69-year group, the increase in depth fell short of significance, most likely because of low power.

The CDR3 regions of human TCRbeta chains were analyzed by immunosequencing. In the paper's pipeline: TCRs in the repertoires were compared against a reference library of SARS-CoV-2-specific TCRs that had been generated with the MIRA antigen-specificity platform. Breadth was defined as the fraction of unique TCRs that were SARS-CoV-2-associated. Depth was defined as the fraction of total T cells that were SARS-CoV-2-associated. Using the MIRA data, each spike-specific TCR was assigned both to the spike region to which the TCR was reactive and to a CD4 or CD8 class. Log10-transformed breadth and depth values were compared by one-way ANOVA with Sidak's multiple comparisons tests. As stored in TCRdb, this immuneACCESS dataset retains in-frame rearrangements with V and J assigned. A fraction of the clones does not appear; measured against another copy, unresolved V genes explain less than half of the discrepancy, and the remainder lacks a known reason. V, J and clone size reflect that table, while D and trimming were determined from the DNA. The sample table shows roughly 110,000 clones, and roughly 89% are seen once. The top ten constitute 20% to 25% of the sample.

On this clone itself: Its antigen specificity is not known. Base qualities are missing; no much larger clone stands one base away.

Taken with the paper, the label for time point translates to: baseline before first vaccination. Vaccinee samples were obtained from the UK trials COV001 and COV002, which included a single-blind randomized controlled phase 2/3 trial of AZD1222 (ChAdOx1 nCoV-19) in healthy adults. For TCRbeta chain sequencing, PBMC samples were collected from trial participants at day 0 and at day 28 after the second dose. CDR1 SGHDT and CDR2 YYEEEE were looked up in the germline V gene. V sheds 3 bases and J sheds 4 bases, leaving 10 bases between their ends. Taken from cysteine to phenylalanine, the CDR3 has 13 residues. The DNA shown is the 39-base CDR3, in frame from base 1.

The chain is made from TRBV5-6 and TRBJ1-2; matching of 6 bases hints at TRBD1 as the D gene. Here the sequenced sample was peripheral blood, taken on day 0 of AZD1222 vaccination. The receptor's source is an adult in good health. The CDR3 here reads CASSYRQVYGYTF. The base sequence is TGTGCCAGCAGCTACCGACAGGTCTATGGCTACACCTTC.